Listed below are T cell receptor beta chains from one sample, sequenced in a study of blood T cell repertoires in COVID-19. Assay: immunoSEQ multiplex PCR; the TCRdb copy retains only in-frame clones and omits some. Of some 100,000 clones listed, 70% to 90% are singletons. The sample was peripheral blood. The source of these receptors is a man aged 45-65 years with COVID-19, enrolled during active disease. Both conserved end residues are part of each CDR3.

V gene,J gene,CDR3 protein
TRBV12-3/TRBV12-4,TRBJ2-7,CASSLDRDEQYF
TRBV4-3,TRBJ1-1,CASSGDRGNTEAFF
TRBV5-4,TRBJ2-1,CASSLGLIPSEEQFF
TRBV7-9,TRBJ1-1,CASSLVRQGAEAFF
TRBV30,TRBJ2-1,CAWRAGISSYNEQFF
TRBV9,TRBJ1-5,CASGQGTSNQPQHF
TRBV10-3,TRBJ1-1,CAIMGGETEAFF
TRBV5-6,TRBJ1-2,CASSYGQYGYTF
TRBV6-5,TRBJ1-6,CASSYSPGITSPLHF
TRBV29-1,TRBJ2-2,CSATPGTATTGELFF
TRBV11-3,TRBJ2-1,CASSQTPDEQFF
TRBV30,TRBJ1-3,CAWRPRQGGSGNTIYF
TRBV4-3,TRBJ1-4,CASSQDLTGINEKLFF
TRBV10-3,TRBJ1-6,CAISGGFEGSPLHF
TRBV6-2/TRBV6-3,TRBJ2-7,CASRPTGTGEHEQYF
TRBV7-9,TRBJ2-2,CASPFGDSRPGELFF
TRBV30,TRBJ1-6,CAWREQGRRSPLHF
TRBV30,TRBJ1-1,CAWVGRSNTEAFF
TRBV2,TRBJ1-4,CASKTGVNEKLFF
TRBV3-1/TRBV3-2,TRBJ2-7,CASSFLQGDEQYF
TRBV27,TRBJ2-5,CASSSPAGGFRGETQYF
TRBV24-1,TRBJ2-1,CATRAYNEQFF
TRBV28,TRBJ1-2,CASRTGQDYGYTF
TRBV7-8,TRBJ1-1,CASSGRENTEAFF
TRBV18,TRBJ2-1,CATSGTGVLNEQFF
TRBV9,TRBJ1-2,CASSATGASYGYTF
TRBV28,TRBJ2-2,CASRLKEVLRTGELFF
TRBV10-3,TRBJ2-3,CAISLTDTQYF